The subject of this entry is one T cell receptor (beta chain). Its specificity is unknown. The sample belongs to a study of shared clonotypes between healthy human individuals. Study-wide results and caveats: Sampling included only blood; tissue repertoires likely differ.

CDR1 is SGHAT and CDR2 is FQNNGV in the germline V gene. V shed 5 bases and J shed 5 bases, with 3 bases lying between them. CDR3 length: 10 amino acids. The data were produced by immunoSEQ multiplex PCR, yet TCRdb's version contains in-frame clones alone and is incomplete. The sample has some 1.5 million clones, roughly 96% seen once; the top ten hold 1.2%. The source material was naive CD4+ T cells sorted from blood. Described subset: CD45RA+ positively selected. The chain couples TRBV11-2 to TRBJ2-5; D is unresolved. This clonotype originated in a man aged 25 to 40 in good health. CDR3 protein: CASSGETQYF. The CDR3 DNA follows: TGTGCCAGCAGCGGGGAGACCCAGTACTTC.